This is a list of T cell receptor beta chains from one sample in a study of T-cell reconstitution after alpha-beta-depleted transplantation in children. In TCRdb, the PCR reads were re-called with MiXCR into one record per CDR3 protein. The sample shows some 290,000 distinct CDR3 sequences, approximately 9.6% of them seen only once. The source material was PBMCs from the stem cell graft donor, sampled from the stem cell graft. These receptors were taken from a human donor who donated a stem cell graft to a child with SCID. CDR3s include the opening cysteine and the closing phenylalanine or tryptophan. Expanded clones are given a class, and other clones once, few, many or no size at all.

abundance: few; v_gene: TRBV6-5; CDR3aa: CATHRVNTEAFF
abundance: few; v_gene: TRBV2; CDR3aa: CASSEAGGYWVNTEAFF
abundance: few; v_gene: TRBV10-2; CDR3aa: CASQLGESEKLFF
abundance: few; v_gene: TRBV14; CDR3aa: CASSPPGDRDPYEQYF
abundance: few; v_gene: TRBV7-9; CDR3aa: CASSLEDGTQYF
abundance: few; v_gene: TRBV10-3; CDR3aa: CAISEREQETQYF
abundance: many; v_gene: TRBV9; CDR3aa: CASSVVVGRQETQYF
abundance: few; v_gene: TRBV7-6; CDR3aa: CASSSGQTNTGELFF
abundance: few; v_gene: TRBV7-8; CDR3aa: CASSMMGGPQPQHF
abundance: few; v_gene: TRBV15; CDR3aa: CATSRANNEQYF
abundance: few; v_gene: TRBV10-3; CDR3aa: CGTSGDSYEQYF
abundance: -; v_gene: TRBV10-1; CDR3aa: CASSEGASEQFF
abundance: few; v_gene: TRBV9; CDR3aa: CASSVRDLLADTQYF
abundance: few; v_gene: TRBV20-1; CDR3aa: CSAVVRDSGNTIYF
abundance: -; v_gene: TRBV29-1; CDR3aa: CSVDSGNTIYF
abundance: few; v_gene: TRBV12-3/TRBV12-4; CDR3aa: CASSFSTGATDTQYF
abundance: -; v_gene: TRBV9; CDR3aa: CASSVVGDRYTDTQYF
abundance: -; v_gene: TRBV29-1; CDR3aa: CSVEESPGYGYTF
abundance: -; v_gene: TRBV5-6; CDR3aa: CASSPELAGANTGELFF
abundance: few; v_gene: TRBV20-1; CDR3aa: CSASRGIAGGYNEQFF
abundance: -; v_gene: TRBV25-1; CDR3aa: CASSRDYNSPLHF
abundance: -; v_gene: TRBV7-6; CDR3aa: CASSLGSGGLDTGELFF
abundance: many; v_gene: TRBV24-1; CDR3aa: CATSDSRSWTGTTGELFF
abundance: few; v_gene: TRBV20-1; CDR3aa: CSARETGWGMNTEAFF
abundance: few; v_gene: TRBV7-9; CDR3aa: CASSLGASTTYEQYF
abundance: -; v_gene: TRBV12-3/TRBV12-4; CDR3aa: CASSQTERKAQYF
abundance: -; v_gene: TRBV27; CDR3aa: CASSLEGTRGYEQYF
abundance: many; v_gene: TRBV20-1; CDR3aa: CSAGGGLAEVSTDTQYF
abundance: many; v_gene: TRBV3-1; CDR3aa: CASSPWTSGYNEQFF
abundance: few; v_gene: TRBV29-1; CDR3aa: CSVERVSVLDNEQFF
abundance: many; v_gene: TRBV5-1; CDR3aa: CASSRQGMKEETQYF
abundance: few; v_gene: TRBV7-3; CDR3aa: CASSLRGTWGTGELFF
abundance: few; v_gene: TRBV14; CDR3aa: CASSQERGSSYNEQFF
abundance: -; v_gene: TRBV12-3/TRBV12-4; CDR3aa: CASSKGGQKETQYF
abundance: many; v_gene: TRBV7-2; CDR3aa: CASSFFSGTENTGELFF
abundance: -; v_gene: TRBV5-1; CDR3aa: CASSLGSAGGPVNEQFF
abundance: -; v_gene: TRBV19; CDR3aa: CASDLGREAFF
abundance: few; v_gene: TRBV9; CDR3aa: CASSPQGQGVHEQYF
abundance: few; v_gene: TRBV20-1; CDR3aa: CSAQQQGERTDTQYF
abundance: few; v_gene: TRBV5-1; CDR3aa: CASSLTGEWTGELFF